The 13 T cell receptor beta chains given below trace back to one sample, sequenced in a study of cytomegalovirus exposure and HLA in healthy donors. PCR was performed using 60 Vbeta and 13 Jbeta primers. Sequencing was performed with immunoSEQ multiplex PCR; in TCRdb, only in-frame clones are kept and a portion is missing. The data include fewer than 60,000 clones; the top ten clones carry 9% to 15%. The sequencing sample was made of PBMCs. The receptors come from a woman younger than 45 in good health and CMV-seropositive.

The V gene is TRBV5-6, the J gene TRBJ1-2; possibly TRBD1 for D (5 bases). Germline-derived CDR1 and CDR2 are SGHDT and YYEEEE. The CDR3 is 13 residues long. V was cut by 6 bases and J by 11 bases, with 20 bases left in between. Here the CDR3 DNA reads TGTGCCAGCACCGCGATAGTGGCTGGGGGGTACACCTTC. It yields the protein CASTAIVAGGYTF.

V gene TRBV2 combines with J gene TRBJ2-5; 12 bases agree with TRBD2. The ends lost 7 bases at V and 3 bases at J; junction bases unmatched: 6. Germline-derived CDR1 and CDR2 are SNHLY and FYNNEI. CDR3 size: 15 residues. The CDR3: CASTTRLAGEETQYF. Here the CDR3 DNA reads TGTGCCAGCACCACCCGACTAGCGGGAGAAGAGACCCAGTACTTC.

This chain links TRBV9 with TRBJ1-5; maybe TRBD1 (6 bases). The V end was cut by 0 bases, the J end by 8 bases, with 12 bases between. This CDR3 is 14 amino acids long. In germline, CDR1 is SGDLS, CDR2 YYNGEE. The CDR3 DNA reads as TGTGCCAGCAGCGTAGAGGGCAGGGGCGAGCCCCAGCATTTT. Its translation is CASSVEGRGEPQHF. Full variable domain (remainder filled in from reference TRBV9 and TRBJ1-5): DSGVTQTPKHLITATGQRVTLRCSPRSGDLSVYWYQQSLDQGLQFLIQYYNGEERAKGNILERFSAQQFPDLHSELNLSSLELGDSALYFCASSVEGRGEPQHFGDGTRLSIL.

The V gene is TRBV6-1, the J gene TRBJ1-2, with D perhaps TRBD1 (5 bases). Between the trimmed V and J ends, which lost 2 bases and 0 bases, there was a span of 10 bases. The CDR3 runs 15 residues. Germline V CDR1 and CDR2: MNHNS, SASEGT. CDR3 sequence reads: CASSESGGANYGYTF. DNA for the CDR3: TGTGCCAGCAGTGAAAGCGGGGGAGCTAACTATGGCTACACCTTC.

The chain combines TRBV19 with TRBJ2-1; 7 bases are a match to TRBD1. V lost 6 bases and J lost 10; bases outside the gene matches: 6. Germline-derived CDR1 and CDR2 are LNHDA and SQIVND (reference sequence). The CDR3 consists of 12 residues. For the CDR3, the DNA is TGTGCCAGTAGCTTTACAGGGGTCGAGCAGTTCTTC. This sequence encodes CASSFTGVEQFF.

V gene TRBV6-1 combines with J gene TRBJ1-1; no definite D call. Trimming removed 6 bases at V and 0 bases at J, with 11 bases between. The CDR3 is 14 amino acids. CDR1 and CDR2 (germline): MNHNS, SASEGT. The DNA of the CDR3 is TGTGCCAGCAGATGGAGGGCCATGAACACTGAAGCTTTCTTT. This encodes CASRWRAMNTEAFF.

DNA of the CDR3: TGTGCCAGCAGGACCCGGGGGGGCAATTCACCCCTCCACTTT. Protein: CASRTRGGNSPLHF. The V and J genes are TRBV2 and TRBJ1-6, with a weak D call TRBD1 (6 bases). Germline CDR1 and CDR2: SNHLY and FYNNEI. This CDR3 spans 14 amino acids. V gave up 6 bases and J gave up 7 bases, with 13 bases separating them.

The chain links TRBV6-5 to TRBJ1-1; D ambiguous. Trimming took 6 bases from V and 2 from J, leaving 4 bases between them. The germline gives CDR1 MNHEY, CDR2 SVGAGI. CDR3 length equals 11 residues. The CDR3 DNA reads TGTGCCAGCAGGCTAAACACTGAAGCTTTCTTT. Translated: CASRLNTEAFF.

This chain connects TRBV28 to TRBJ2-7; possible D gene TRBD2, 6 bases. The CDR3 consists of 15 residues. Per germline, CDR1 MDHEN and CDR2 SYDVKM. V lost 7 bases and J lost 0, with 16 bases in between. CDR3 residues: CASTSTRGISYEQYF. The CDR3 DNA reads TGTGCCAGCACCTCGACCCGGGGGATCTCCTACGAGCAGTACTTC.

The chain is built from TRBV30 and TRBJ2-3; the D gene is possibly TRBD1 (5 bases). The CDR3 covers 14 residues. The V and J ends lost 1 base and 0 bases respectively, with 8 bases between them. Per germline, CDR1 GTSNPN and CDR2 SVGIG (reference sequence). CDR3 loop: CAWSGGSSTDTQYF. The CDR3 DNA sequence: TGTGCCTGGAGTGGGGGCTCAAGCACAGATACGCAGTATTTT.

The J gene is TRBJ2-7, the V gene TRBV19; possible D gene TRBD1, 7 bases. V lost 1 base to trimming and J lost 3 bases, with 13 bases between them. Germline CDR1 and CDR2: LNHDA and SQIVND (reference sequence). The CDR3 has 15 residues. This CDR3 reads CASSIGRQGGYEQYF. In DNA form, the CDR3 reads TGTGCCAGTAGTATAGGGAGACAGGGAGGCTACGAGCAGTACTTC.

V usage is TRBV5-1 and J usage is TRBJ2-2, with D possibly TRBD1 on 6 matching bases. The CDR3 loop spans 17 amino acids. Germline loops: CDR1 SGHRS, CDR2 YFSETQ. Trimming took 3 bases from V and 1 from J, leaving 16 bases between them. The CDR3 nucleotides read TGCGCCAGCAGCTCCGGACAGAGGCGATTGAACACCGGGGAGCTGTTTTTT. This translates into CASSSGQRRLNTGELFF.

The chain employs TRBV5-1 and TRBJ2-2; D may be TRBD1 (6 bases). Trimming cost V 0 bases and J 4 bases, with 13 bases left between them. The CDR3 is made up of 16 amino acids. Germline-derived CDR1 and CDR2 are SGHRS and YFSETQ. The DNA of the CDR3 is TGCGCCAGCAGCTTGGGAGGTGGGGGCGCCACCGGGGAGCTGTTTTTT. It specifies CASSLGGGGATGELFF. Supplemented by reference TRBV5-1 and TRBJ2-2, the full variable domain reads KAGVTQTPRYLIKTRGQQVTLSCSPISGHRSVSWYQQTPGQGLQFLFEYFSETQRNKGNFPGRFSGRQFSNSRSEMNVSTLELGDSALYLCASSLGGGGATGELFFGEGSRLTVL.